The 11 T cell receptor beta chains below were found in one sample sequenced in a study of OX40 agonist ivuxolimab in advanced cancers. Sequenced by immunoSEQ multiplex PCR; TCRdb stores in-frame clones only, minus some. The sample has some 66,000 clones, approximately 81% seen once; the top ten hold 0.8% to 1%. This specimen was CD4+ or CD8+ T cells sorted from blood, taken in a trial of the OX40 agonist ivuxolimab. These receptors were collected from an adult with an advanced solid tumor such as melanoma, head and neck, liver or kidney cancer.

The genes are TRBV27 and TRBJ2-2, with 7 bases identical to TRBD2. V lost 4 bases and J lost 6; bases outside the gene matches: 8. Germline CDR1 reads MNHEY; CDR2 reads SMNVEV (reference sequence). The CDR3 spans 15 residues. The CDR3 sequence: CASSSLGGISGELFF. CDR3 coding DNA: TGTGCCAGCAGTTCCCTGGGGGGGATCTCCGGGGAGCTGTTTTTT.

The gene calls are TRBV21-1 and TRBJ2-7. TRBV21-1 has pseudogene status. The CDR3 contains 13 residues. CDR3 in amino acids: CASSPLGSYEQYF. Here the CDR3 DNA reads TGTGCCAGCAGCCCCCTTGGGTCCTACGAGCAGTACTTC.

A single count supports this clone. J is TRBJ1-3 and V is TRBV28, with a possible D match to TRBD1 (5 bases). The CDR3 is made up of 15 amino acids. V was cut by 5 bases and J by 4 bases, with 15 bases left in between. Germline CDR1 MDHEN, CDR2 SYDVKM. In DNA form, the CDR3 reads TGTGCCAGCAGTCCGATGACGGGGGGAGGAAACACCATATATTTT. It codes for CASSPMTGGGNTIYF.

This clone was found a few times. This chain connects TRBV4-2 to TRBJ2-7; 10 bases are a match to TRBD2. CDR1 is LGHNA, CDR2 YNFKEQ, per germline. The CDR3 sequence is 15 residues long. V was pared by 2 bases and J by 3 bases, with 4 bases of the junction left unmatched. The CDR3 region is CASSQQTSGIYEQYF. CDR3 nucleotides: TGTGCCAGCAGCCAACAAACTAGCGGGATCTACGAGCAGTACTTC.

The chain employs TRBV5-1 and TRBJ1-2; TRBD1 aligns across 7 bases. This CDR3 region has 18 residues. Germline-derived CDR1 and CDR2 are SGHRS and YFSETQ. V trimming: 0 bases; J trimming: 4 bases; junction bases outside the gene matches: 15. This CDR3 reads CASSLAQSPTGTSYGYTF. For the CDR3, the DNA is TGCGCCAGCAGCTTGGCCCAAAGTCCGACAGGGACCAGCTATGGCTACACCTTC.

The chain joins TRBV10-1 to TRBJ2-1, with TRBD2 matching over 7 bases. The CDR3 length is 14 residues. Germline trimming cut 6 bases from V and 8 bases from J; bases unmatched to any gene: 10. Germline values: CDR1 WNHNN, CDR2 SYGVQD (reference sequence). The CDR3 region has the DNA TGCGCCAGCAGCTCGGGGCGGGAGAGCGATGAGCAGTTCTTC. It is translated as CASSSGRESDEQFF.

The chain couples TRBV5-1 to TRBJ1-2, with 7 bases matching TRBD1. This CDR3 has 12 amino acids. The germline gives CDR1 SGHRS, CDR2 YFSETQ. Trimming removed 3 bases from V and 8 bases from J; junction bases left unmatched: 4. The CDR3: CASSSQTGGYTF. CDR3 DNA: TGCGCCAGCAGCTCCCAGACAGGGGGCTACACCTTC.

CDR3 bases: TGCGCCAGCAGCTTGGACAGCAGTAATTATGGCTACACCTTC. It is translated as CASSLDSSNYGYTF. The chain has TRBV5-1 and TRBJ1-2, with no clear D. The germline V gene encodes CDR1 SGHRS and CDR2 YFSETQ. The CDR3 is 14 residues long. Trimming shortened V by 0 bases and J by 5 bases, and 11 bases separated the two germline ends.

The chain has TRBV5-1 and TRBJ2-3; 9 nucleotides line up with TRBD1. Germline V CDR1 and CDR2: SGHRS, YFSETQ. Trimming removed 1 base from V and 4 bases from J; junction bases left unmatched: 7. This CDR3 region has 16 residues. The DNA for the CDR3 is TGCGCCAGCAGCTTGACCCGGGGACAGGGATCAGATACGCAGTATTTT. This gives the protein CASSLTRGQGSDTQYF.

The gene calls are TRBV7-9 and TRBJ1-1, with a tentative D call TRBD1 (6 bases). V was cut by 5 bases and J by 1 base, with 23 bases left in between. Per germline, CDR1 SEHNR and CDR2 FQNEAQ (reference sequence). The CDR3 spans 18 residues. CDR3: CASSPKRGPESGNTEAFF. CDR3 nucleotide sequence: TGTGCCAGCAGCCCAAAGCGGGGGCCAGAATCCGGGAACACTGAAGCTTTCTTT.

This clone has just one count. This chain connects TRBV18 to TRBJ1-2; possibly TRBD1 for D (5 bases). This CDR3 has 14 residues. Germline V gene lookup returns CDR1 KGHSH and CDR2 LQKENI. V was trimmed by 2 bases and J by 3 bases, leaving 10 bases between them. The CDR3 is CASSPGQGDYGYTF. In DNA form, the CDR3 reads TGTGCCAGCTCACCAGGCCAGGGTGACTATGGCTACACCTTC.